This entry is about one TCR beta chain. The germline V gene has CDR1 SGHTA and CDR2 FQGNSA. This CDR3 contains 14 residues. The data were obtained in a study of monozygotic twins with inflammatory bowel disease. TCRdb re-called the 5' RACE reads; every CDR3 protein appears as one record, without DNA. This sample's clone table lists approximately 160,000 distinct CDR3 sequences. Sequencing was carried out using blood. The rearrangement links TRBV7-2 to TRBJ2-5. The sequence was collected from a human donor with ulcerative colitis or Crohn's disease, or a healthy co-twin of an affected twin (not recorded which). Here the CDR3 reads CASSLRQSQETQYF.